This TCR beta chain was captured in a study of blood T cell repertoires in COVID-19. Overall study context: The United States, Italy and Spain provided the acute and convalescent COVID-19 samples. Sample material is recorded as cDNA or gDNA derived from T cells, B-cell-depleted T cells, or PBMCs.

In the original processing: Reference gene primer amplification gave nucleated cell count estimates. Assay used: immunoSEQ multiplex PCR; TCRdb lists only in-frame clones, some missing. V, J and clone size were drawn from that table, and D and trimming were deduced from the DNA. The sample has around 20,000 clones, more than 75% seen once. The germline CDR1 and CDR2 sequences are MRHNA and SNTAGT. V trimming: 9 bases; J trimming: 6 bases; junction bases outside the gene matches: 9. This CDR3 has 14 amino acids. Sequencing used peripheral blood. This chain uses TRBV6-4 with TRBJ2-2; 8 positions agree with TRBD1. This clonotype was sampled from a human donor in a cohort sampled during active COVID-19. The CDR3 region has the DNA TGTGCCAGTGCCGGACAGGGCGGGTCCGGGGAGCTGTTTTTT. It specifies CASAGQGGSGELFF.